The source of this TCR beta chain is a study of cytomegalovirus exposure and HLA in healthy donors. Study as a whole: Inside one of the first data releases sat tens of millions of unique TCRs taken from HLA-typed donors. Within the Caucasian-associated ancestry cluster were 81% of the roughly 430 genotyped donors.

Looked up from germline, CDR1 is SGHNT and CDR2 is YYREEE (reference sequence). Trimming left V 5 bases short and J 0 bases short, with 6 bases between. This CDR3 is built from 13 residues. The PCR employed 60 Vbeta primers together with 13 Jbeta primers. TCRdb's table, derived via immunoSEQ multiplex PCR, lists solely in-frame clones and lacks some. Found here are approximately 150,000 clones, approximately 84% of them singletons; the top ten hold approximately 9.7%. As to this clone: The antigen remains unidentified.

Whole-study results and caveats: There were around 160 TCR beta chains listed as cytomegalovirus-associated.

This TCR came from a woman aged 55 to 70 in good health and CMV-seropositive. The sequenced sample consisted of PBMCs. This chain uses TRBV5-4 with TRBJ1-3; unclear D gene. CDR3 bases: TGTGCCAGCAGGAGTGGCTCTGGAAACACCATATATTTT. It encodes CASRSGSGNTIYF.